The 20 T cell receptor beta chains in this list originate from one sample, sequenced in a study of graft-versus-host responses after intestinal transplantation. These TCRs are of unknown antigen specificity. Libraries were prepared by immunoSEQ multiplex PCR; TCRdb keeps only in-frame clonotypes and omits some of them. Among 78,000 or so clones listed, around 90% were seen once. Sequenced here: unstimulated CD8+ T cells sorted from spleen or lymph node cells, sampled before transplant. The origin of the receptors is a human donor who was the organ donor for an intestinal transplant.

Worth noting for this clone: An end of the junction differs from the germline gene, which may be a read error. The chain uses TRBV27 and TRBJ2-1; TRBD2 agrees at 8 bases. The CDR3 covers 14 residues. Germline lookup yields CDR1 MNHEY and CDR2 SMNVEV (reference sequence). The CDR3 sequence is CASSLSVGGGEQFF. CDR3 coding DNA: TGTGCCAGCAGCTTATCAGTAGGCGGGGGGGAGCAGTTCTTC.

This rearrangement joins TRBV5-4 to TRBJ2-7; TRBD1 aligns across 7 bases. The CDR3 is 13 residues long. CDR1 and CDR2 from the germline V gene are SGHNT and YYREEE (reference sequence). Trimming cost V 7 bases and J 1 base; bases outside gene matches: 5. The CDR3 DNA sequence: TGTGCCAGCCGGGACAGCTATTCCTACGAGCAGTACTTC. Protein sequence: CASRDSYSYEQYF.

The chain uses TRBV11-3 and TRBJ1-1, with 7 bases that match TRBD1. With 5 bases clipped from V and 5 bases from J, the junction kept 17 bases outside the gene matches. This CDR3 comprises 17 residues. Germline lookup yields CDR1 SGHNT and CDR2 YENEEA. For the CDR3, the DNA is TGTGCCAGCAGCACATATAGGGAAGACAGGGTGCGGACTGAAGCTTTCTTT. This sequence encodes CASSTYREDRVRTEAFF.

This clone was found once. The J gene is TRBJ1-2, the V gene TRBV4-1; possibly TRBD1 for D (5 bases). The CDR3 extends over 18 amino acids. Trimming left V 4 bases short and J 4 bases short, with 25 bases between. The germline V gene encodes CDR1 MGHRA and CDR2 YSYEKL. CDR3 amino acids: CASSPFLGWGTNRYGYTF. The DNA of the CDR3 is TGCGCCAGCAGCCCCTTTCTCGGCTGGGGCACCAACCGCTATGGCTACACCTTC.

The gene calls are TRBV6-6 and TRBJ2-7; D is uncertain. Germline CDR1 MNHNY, CDR2 SVGAGI (reference sequence). The V and J ends lost 0 bases and 1 base respectively, with 7 bases between them. The CDR3 is made up of 14 amino acids. CDR3 sequence reads: CASSYSGPSYEQYF. CDR3 coding DNA: TGTGCCAGCAGTTACTCGGGCCCTTCCTACGAGCAGTACTTC.

V gene TRBV27 combines with J gene TRBJ2-1; no clear D. CDR1 MNHEY and CDR2 SMNVEV come from the germline V gene (reference sequence). Trimming left V 8 bases short and J 0 bases short, with 20 bases between. CDR3 size: 17 residues. The CDR3 sequence is CASGISPLRNSYNEQFF. The CDR3 coding sequence is TGTGCCAGCGGGATATCCCCGCTTCGTAACTCCTACAATGAGCAGTTCTTC.

This chain connects TRBV7-2 to TRBJ1-6; 10 bases line up with TRBD1. There are 19 residues in the CDR3. In germline, CDR1 is SGHTA, CDR2 FQGNSA. V lost 1 base and J lost 10; bases outside the gene matches: 16. CDR3 DNA: TGTGCCAGCAGCTTAGGGGTGACAGGGGGCAACGCAAGATTGTCACCCCTCCACTTT. It codes for CASSLGVTGGNARLSPLHF.

The V gene is TRBV4-2, the J gene TRBJ2-3; TRBD2 matches at 10 bases. CDR1 and CDR2 from the germline V gene are LGHNA and YNFKEQ. Germline trimming cut 6 bases from V and 4 bases from J; bases unmatched to any gene: 10. The CDR3 sequence is 16 residues long. CDR3 region: CASSPKIAGGADTQYF. The CDR3 DNA sequence: TGTGCCAGCAGTCCTAAAATAGCGGGGGGCGCAGATACGCAGTATTTT.

This chain connects TRBV10-1 to TRBJ1-1; 7 positions match TRBD1. V lost 6 bases to trimming and J lost 10 bases; unmatched junction nucleotides: 23. This CDR3 is 17 amino acids long. From germline, CDR1 is WNHNN and CDR2 SYGVQD (reference sequence). The CDR3 here is CASSRDSFWGNGGGAFF. The CDR3 DNA is TGCGCCAGCAGCCGGGACAGTTTTTGGGGGAATGGCGGTGGAGCTTTCTTT.

The J gene is TRBJ2-2, the V gene TRBV11-2; D possibly corresponds to TRBD2 (6 bases). The length of the CDR3 is 19 residues. Germline loops: CDR1 SGHAT, CDR2 FQNNGV. Trimming removed 4 bases at V and 0 bases at J, with 21 bases between. The CDR3 reads CASSSVGVGRTANTGELFF. CDR3 sequence (DNA): TGTGCCAGCAGCTCGGTTGGGGTTGGGAGGACCGCGAACACCGGGGAGCTGTTTTTT. The variable domain in full, completed from reference TRBV11-2 and TRBJ2-2, reads EAGVAQSPRYKIIEKRQSVAFWCNPISGHATLYWYQQILGQGPKLLIQFQNNGVVDDSQLPKDRFSAERLKGVDSTLKIQPAKLEDSAVYLCASSSVGVGRTANTGELFFGEGSRLTVL.

The chain couples TRBV9 to TRBJ2-7; D not resolved. This CDR3 region has 16 residues. The V gene lost 0 bases and the J gene lost 2 bases, with 15 bases spanning the gap. Germline-derived CDR1 and CDR2 are SGDLS and YYNGEE. CDR3 coding DNA: TGTGCCAGCAGCGTAGCTCCCAATGATTATACCTACGAGCAGTACTTC. Translation gives CASSVAPNDYTYEQYF.

The V call is TRBV7-9, the J call TRBJ2-2; D is possibly TRBD2 (6 bases). Trimming removed 2 bases from V and 5 bases from J, with 12 bases in between. CDR3 length: 15 residues. Germline assignment: CDR1 SEHNR and CDR2 FQNEAQ (reference sequence). The CDR3 loop is CASSLRGERTGELFF. The CDR3 nucleotides are TGTGCCAGCAGCTTACGCGGGGAACGGACCGGGGAGCTGTTTTTT.

V usage is TRBV19 and J usage is TRBJ1-6; 7 bases map to TRBD1. Germline CDR1 is LNHDA and CDR2 is SQIVND (reference sequence). The CDR3 contains 14 residues. V dropped 5 bases and J dropped 4; count of bases not matched to a gene: 2. CDR3 in amino acids: CASSHRGYNSPLHF. The CDR3 DNA follows: TGTGCCAGTAGTCACAGGGGATATAATTCACCCCTCCACTTT.

The rearrangement joins TRBV10-1 to TRBJ1-5, with D maybe TRBD1 (6 bases). The CDR3 sequence is 13 residues long. Germline V gives CDR1 WNHNN, CDR2 SYGVQD (reference sequence). The V end lost 6 bases, the J end lost 7 bases, and 13 bases lay between the germline ends. The CDR3 sequence is CASSADSGQPQHF. For the CDR3, the DNA is TGCGCCAGCAGCGCGGACAGCGGACAGCCCCAGCATTTT.

The chain carries TRBV7-2 and TRBJ1-1; D remains unclear. The CDR3 runs 14 residues. Germline values: CDR1 SGHTA, CDR2 FQGNSA. The V gene lost 3 bases and the J gene lost 5 bases, with 13 bases spanning the gap. CDR3 protein: CASSFLTSGTEAFF. The CDR3 DNA reads TGTGCCAGCAGCTTTCTCACGTCAGGTACTGAAGCTTTCTTT.

The V call is TRBV7-6, the J call TRBJ2-3; 8 bases are shared with TRBD1. The CDR3 contains 16 residues. From germline, CDR1 is SGHVS and CDR2 FNYEAQ. The J segment lost 2 bases and the V segment lost 1 base, leaving 5 bases of the junction unmatched. DNA of the CDR3: TGTGCCAGCAGCTTAGGGACAGGGCTGATCACAGATACGCAGTATTTT. Translation gives CASSLGTGLITDTQYF.

This chain connects TRBV7-6 to TRBJ2-3; D could derive from TRBD1 or TRBD2 (5 bases each). V was cut by 2 bases and J by 1 base, with 13 bases left in between. This CDR3 is 16 amino acids long. Germline V gene sequence: CDR1 SGHVS, CDR2 FNYEAQ. In nucleotides, the CDR3 is TGTGCCAGCAGCTTATACTGGGGACGAGGCACAGATACGCAGTATTTT. Translating gives CASSLYWGRGTDTQYF.

Remarks on this clone: The DNA is left out, because the CDR3 cannot be placed on it with certainty; the CDR3 is given as TCRdb lists it. The V and J genes are TRBV12-2 and TRBJ2-6; TRBD1, the D gene given by the table, was not confirmed from the DNA. TRBV12-2 corresponds to a pseudogene. Counting both end residues, the CDR3 totals 18 amino acids. CDR3 region: CASRLLTFFGSGANVLTF.

The J gene is TRBJ2-7, the V gene TRBV2; TRBD1 aligns across 11 bases. The CDR3 length is 15 residues. Looked up from germline, CDR1 is SNHLY and CDR2 is FYNNEI. The junction had 7 bases not matched to a gene; V was cut back by 3 bases and J by 6 bases. CDR3 sequence: CASSDWDRGILEQYF. In nucleotides, the CDR3 is TGTGCCAGCAGTGATTGGGACAGGGGGATTCTCGAGCAGTACTTC.

This rearrangement joins TRBV4-1 to TRBJ1-2; D not resolved. Looked up from germline, CDR1 is MGHRA and CDR2 is YSYEKL. The CDR3 has 14 amino acids. V lost 1 base and J 1 base, leaving 7 bases between the germline ends. The CDR3: CASSQAADNYGYTF. The CDR3 DNA is TGCGCCAGCAGCCAAGCAGCGGATAACTATGGCTACACCTTC.